This record covers a single T cell receptor beta chain. Germline-derived CDR1 and CDR2 are MDHEN and SYDVKM. The CDR3 contains 14 residues. Trimming took off 7 bases at V and 1 base at J, with 13 bases between the two ends. This record belongs to a study of blood T cell repertoires in COVID-19. Assay: immunoSEQ multiplex PCR; the TCRdb copy retains only in-frame clones and omits some. Among 45,000 or so clones listed, about 70% were seen once. This clonotype was obtained from an elderly man with acute or convalescent COVID-19. The chain joins TRBV28 to TRBJ1-1; perhaps TRBD1 as D (5 bases). Input material: peripheral blood. The CDR3 loop is CASTRTLGNTEAFF. CDR3 bases: TGTGCCAGCACCAGGACACTGGGGAACACTGAAGCTTTCTTT.